This T cell receptor beta chain was profiled in a study of blood T cell repertoires in COVID-19. Study information: The analysed material was cDNA or gDNA that came from T cells, B-cell-depleted T cells, or PBMCs.

This CDR3 region has 17 residues. The V end was cut by 6 bases, the J end by 0 bases, with 15 bases between. Germline V gene lookup returns CDR1 SGHTA and CDR2 FQGNSA. Source study methods: Reference gene primer amplification gave estimated nucleated cell counts. The assay was immunoSEQ multiplex PCR, and TCRdb's table has in-frame clones only and misses some. V and J calls and clone size follow that table, whereas D and trimming were derived from the DNA. The sample holds about 160,000 clones, roughly 86% seen once. The chain uses TRBV7-2 and TRBJ2-6; D is perhaps TRBD1 (5 bases). This clonotype was obtained from a man between 35 and 55 years old who had recovered from COVID-19. Material for sequencing was peripheral blood. The CDR3 loop reads CASSSLWGGSGANVLTF. The CDR3 DNA reads TGTGCCAGCAGTTCCCTCTGGGGCGGCTCTGGGGCCAACGTCCTGACTTTC. The variable domain in full, completed from reference TRBV7-2 and TRBJ2-6, reads GAGVSQSPSNKVTEKGKDVELRCDPISGHTALYWYRQSLGQGLEFLIYFQGNSAPDKSGLPSDRFSAERTGGSVSTLTIQRTQQEDSAVYLCASSSLWGGSGANVLTFGAGSRLTVL.